The 14 T cell receptor beta chains below were found in one sample sequenced in a study of T cell responses to AZD1222 COVID-19 vaccine. Only in-frame clones appear in the TCRdb table, and some are missing; sequencing was by immunoSEQ multiplex PCR. The sample lists 100,000 to 150,000 clones, approximately 90% occurring once. Sequenced here: peripheral blood, sampled on day 0 of AZD1222 vaccination. The receptors derive from an adult in good health.

The chain has TRBV6-5 and TRBJ1-1; the match to TRBD1 covers 8 bases. The CDR3 runs 16 residues. Germline-derived CDR1 and CDR2 are MNHEY and SVGAGI. V was clipped by 2 bases and J by 0 bases; unmatched bases: 5. This CDR3 reads CASSYAQGVMNTEAFF. DNA for the CDR3: TGTGCCAGCAGTTACGCACAGGGGGTGATGAACACTGAAGCTTTCTTT.

V is TRBV5-1 and J is TRBJ1-1; the match to TRBD1 covers 10 bases. Germline assignment: CDR1 SGHRS and CDR2 YFSETQ. The CDR3 contains 17 residues. Trimming at V came to 2 bases and at J to 0 bases, leaving 7 bases not matched to a gene. The CDR3 sequence is CASSFGQGGRMNTEAFF. The DNA of the CDR3 is TGCGCCAGCAGCTTTGGACAGGGGGGAAGGATGAACACTGAAGCTTTCTTT.

The chain uses TRBV5-5 and TRBJ2-7, with 9 bases that match TRBD1. The CDR3 is 14 amino acids. CDR1 and CDR2 (germline): SGHKS, YYEKEE (reference sequence). J was trimmed by 4 bases and V by 4 bases; bases with no gene match: 6. The CDR3 DNA sequence: TGTGCCAGCAGCAACGGACAGGGGAATTACGAGCAGTACTTC. Protein product: CASSNGQGNYEQYF.

A few counts support this clone. The chain has TRBV29-1 and TRBJ2-7, with 7 positions matching TRBD1. The V segment lost 4 bases and the J segment 3 bases; nucleotides outside the gene matches: 6. The CDR3 totals 13 residues. Germline V CDR1 and CDR2: SQVTM, ANQGSEA. This chain's CDR3 is CSVGRTGIYEQYF. The DNA for the CDR3 is TGCAGCGTTGGGAGGACAGGCATCTACGAGCAGTACTTC.

This clone was picked up a small number of times. J is TRBJ2-5 and V is TRBV2, with TRBD2 matching 9 bases. The V and J ends lost 6 bases and 2 bases, in that order; junction bases with no gene match: 7. Germline V gene lookup returns CDR1 SNHLY and CDR2 FYNNEI. CDR3 length equals 15 residues. The CDR3 sequence is CASSALAGTQETQYF. Written as DNA, the CDR3 is TGTGCCAGCAGCGCACTAGCGGGTACTCAAGAGACCCAGTACTTC. The full variable domain, rest sourced from reference TRBV2 and TRBJ2-5, is EPEVTQTPSHQVTQMGQEVILRCVPISNHLYFYWYRQILGQKVEFLVSFYNNEISEKSEIFDDQFSVERPDGSNFTLKIRSTKLEDSAMYFCASSALAGTQETQYFGPGTRLLVL.

This chain links TRBV19 with TRBJ2-1, with D possibly being TRBD2 (6 bases). V lost 4 bases to trimming and J lost 7 bases, with 14 bases between them. The CDR3 sequence is 14 residues long. CDR1 is LNHDA, CDR2 SQIVND, per germline (reference sequence). CDR3 amino acids: CASSTTSGSNEQFF. The CDR3 nucleotides read TGTGCCAGTAGTACGACTAGTGGTAGTAATGAGCAGTTCTTC.

The chain is built from TRBV19 and TRBJ1-1; no reliable D call. The CDR3 extends over 11 amino acids. The germline gives CDR1 LNHDA, CDR2 SQIVND (reference sequence). The DNA of the CDR3 is TGTGTCGCGGGCCAGAACACTGAAGCTTTCTTT. This gives the protein CVAGQNTEAFF.

J is TRBJ1-2 and V is TRBV2; 9 positions agree with TRBD1. The CDR3 loop spans 13 amino acids. V lost 8 bases, J lost 8 bases, and 9 bases stayed unmatched. Per germline, CDR1 SNHLY and CDR2 FYNNEI. The CDR3: CASLEQGARGYTF. The CDR3 DNA reads as TGTGCCAGCCTAGAACAGGGGGCCCGAGGCTACACCTTC.

The chain combines TRBV3-1 (or the pseudogene TRBV3-2) with TRBJ1-1, with no clear D. Germline CDR1 reads LGHDT; CDR2 reads YNNKEL (reference sequence). The CDR3 sequence is 14 residues long. V gave up 1 base and J gave up 2 bases, with 8 bases separating them. The chain's CDR3 is CASSQVGSNTEAFF. The CDR3 nucleotides are TGTGCCAGCAGCCAAGTCGGCAGCAACACTGAAGCTTTCTTT.

The V call is TRBV5-1, the J call TRBJ1-2; a weak D match, TRBD1 (5 bases). V lost 0 bases and J 4 bases, leaving 13 bases between the germline ends. The CDR3 is 15 amino acids. Germline-derived CDR1 and CDR2 are SGHRS and YFSETQ. In nucleotides, the CDR3 is TGCGCCAGCAGCTTGGGGCAGGGAGGGAGCTATGGCTACACCTTC. Translation gives CASSLGQGGSYGYTF.

J is TRBJ1-5 and V is TRBV19; 10 bases fit TRBD1. The CDR3 loop spans 16 amino acids. V shed 7 bases and J 4 bases; nucleotides not matched to a gene: 10. Germline CDR1 reads LNHDA; CDR2 reads SQIVND (reference sequence). The CDR3 DNA follows: TGTGCCAGTACCGATCCCGACAGGGGGCTGAATCAGCCCCAGCATTTT. It codes for CASTDPDRGLNQPQHF. Together with reference TRBV19 and TRBJ1-5, the CDR3 gives the full variable domain: DGGITQSPKYLFRKEGQNVTLSCEQNLNHDAMYWYRQDPGQGLRLIYYSQIVNDFQKGDIAEGYSVSREKKESFPLTVTSAQKNPTAFYLCASTDPDRGLNQPQHFGDGTRLSIL.

The chain couples TRBV27 to TRBJ2-7, with 9 bases identical to TRBD2. Germline loops: CDR1 MNHEY, CDR2 SMNVEV (reference sequence). J lost 6 bases, V lost 4 bases, and 4 bases had no gene match. The CDR3 is 13 residues long. Here the CDR3 reads CASSSVAGVEQYF. CDR3 nucleotide sequence: TGTGCCAGCAGTTCGGTAGCGGGAGTCGAGCAGTACTTC.

The table lists this clone with a few counts. The genes are TRBV28 and TRBJ2-7; D gene uncertain. The CDR3 contains 12 residues. Trimming removed 5 bases from V and 2 bases from J, with 7 bases in between. Germline CDR1 is MDHEN and CDR2 is SYDVKM. The CDR3 region has the DNA TGTGCCAGCAGTCTTAATACCTACGAGCAGTACTTC. Its translation is CASSLNTYEQYF.

The V gene is TRBV5-4, the J gene TRBJ1-1, with D hard to call. The CDR3 length is 13 residues. Trimming removed 0 bases at V and 3 bases at J, with 6 bases between. The germline V gene encodes CDR1 SGHNT and CDR2 YYREEE (reference sequence). The CDR3 spells CASSLEADTEAFF. The CDR3 nucleotides are TGTGCCAGCAGCTTGGAGGCAGACACTGAAGCTTTCTTT. Full variable domain (rest looked up from reference TRBV5-4 and TRBJ1-1): ETGVTQSPTHLIKTRGQQVTLRCSSQSGHNTVSWYQQALGQGPQFIFQYYREEENGRGNFPPRFSGLQFPNYSSELNVNALELDDSALYLCASSLEADTEAFFGQGTRLTVV.